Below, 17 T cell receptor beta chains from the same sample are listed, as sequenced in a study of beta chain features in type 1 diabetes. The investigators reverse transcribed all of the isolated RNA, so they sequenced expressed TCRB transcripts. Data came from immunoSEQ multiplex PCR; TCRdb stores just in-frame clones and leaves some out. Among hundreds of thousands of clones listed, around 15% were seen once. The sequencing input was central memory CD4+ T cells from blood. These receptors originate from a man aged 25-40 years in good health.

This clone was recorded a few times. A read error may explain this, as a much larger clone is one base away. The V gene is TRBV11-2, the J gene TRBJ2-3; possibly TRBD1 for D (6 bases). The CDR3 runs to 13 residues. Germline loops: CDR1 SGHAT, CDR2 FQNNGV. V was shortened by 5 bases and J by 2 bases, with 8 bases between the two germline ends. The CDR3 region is CASSGQITDTQYF. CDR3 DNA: TGTGCCAGCAGCGGACAGATCACAGATACGCAGTATTTT.

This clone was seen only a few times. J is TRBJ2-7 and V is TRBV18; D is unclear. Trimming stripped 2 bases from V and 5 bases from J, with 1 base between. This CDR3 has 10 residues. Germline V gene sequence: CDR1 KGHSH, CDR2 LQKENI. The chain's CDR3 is CASSPNEQYF. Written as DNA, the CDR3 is TGTGCCAGCTCACCAAACGAGCAGTACTTC.

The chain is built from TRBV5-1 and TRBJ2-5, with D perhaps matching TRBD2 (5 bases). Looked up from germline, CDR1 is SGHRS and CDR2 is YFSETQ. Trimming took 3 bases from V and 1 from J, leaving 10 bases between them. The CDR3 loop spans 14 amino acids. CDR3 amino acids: CASSSTGFQETQYF. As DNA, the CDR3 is TGCGCCAGCAGCTCAACGGGATTCCAAGAGACCCAGTACTTC.

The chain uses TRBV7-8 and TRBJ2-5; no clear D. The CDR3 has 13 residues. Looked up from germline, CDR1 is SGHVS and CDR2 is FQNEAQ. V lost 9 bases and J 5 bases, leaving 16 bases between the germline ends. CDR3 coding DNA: TGTGCCAGTGCGCTGGGGTTTCGGGAGACCCAGTACTTC. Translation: CASALGFRETQYF.

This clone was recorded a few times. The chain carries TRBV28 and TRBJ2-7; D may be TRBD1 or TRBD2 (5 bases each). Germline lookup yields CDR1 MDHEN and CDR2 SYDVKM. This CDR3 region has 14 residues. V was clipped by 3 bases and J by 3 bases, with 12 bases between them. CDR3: CASSLSGAHYEQYV. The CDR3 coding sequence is TGTGCCAGCAGTTTGTCCGGGGCCCACTACGAGCAGTACGTC.

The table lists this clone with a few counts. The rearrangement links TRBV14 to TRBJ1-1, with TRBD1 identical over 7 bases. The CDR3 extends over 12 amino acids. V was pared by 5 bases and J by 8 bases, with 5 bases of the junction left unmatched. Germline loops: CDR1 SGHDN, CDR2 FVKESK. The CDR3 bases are TGTGCCAGCAGCGAACAGGGGCGAGAAGCTTTCTTT. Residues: CASSEQGREAFF.

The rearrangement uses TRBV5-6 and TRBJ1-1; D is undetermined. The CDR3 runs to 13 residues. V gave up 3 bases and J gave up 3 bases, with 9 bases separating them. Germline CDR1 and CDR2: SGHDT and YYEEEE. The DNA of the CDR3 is TGTGCCAGCAGCTCACAGAGCTACACTGAAGCTTTCTTT. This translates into CASSSQSYTEAFF.

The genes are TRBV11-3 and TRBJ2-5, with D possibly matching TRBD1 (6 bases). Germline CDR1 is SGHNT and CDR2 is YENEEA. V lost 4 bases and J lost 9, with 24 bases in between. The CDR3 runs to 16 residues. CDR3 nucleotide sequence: TGTGCCAGCAGCTCGGGCGGACAGAATCCCCTAACGGCCCAGTACTTC. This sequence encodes CASSSGGQNPLTAQYF.

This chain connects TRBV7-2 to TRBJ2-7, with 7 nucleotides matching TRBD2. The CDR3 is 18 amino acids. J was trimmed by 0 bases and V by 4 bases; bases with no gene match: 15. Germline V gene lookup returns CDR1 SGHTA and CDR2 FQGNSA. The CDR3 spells CASSSRGDSGSISYEQYF. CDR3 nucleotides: TGTGCCAGCAGCTCGCGAGGGGATAGCGGGTCAATCTCCTACGAGCAGTACTTC.

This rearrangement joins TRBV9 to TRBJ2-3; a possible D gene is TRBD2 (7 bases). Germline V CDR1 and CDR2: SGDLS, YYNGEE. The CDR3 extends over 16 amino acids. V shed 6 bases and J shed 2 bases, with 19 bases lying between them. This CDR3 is CASNEGRGTYTDTQYF. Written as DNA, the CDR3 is TGTGCCAGCAACGAGGGGAGGGGGACTTACACAGATACGCAGTATTTT.

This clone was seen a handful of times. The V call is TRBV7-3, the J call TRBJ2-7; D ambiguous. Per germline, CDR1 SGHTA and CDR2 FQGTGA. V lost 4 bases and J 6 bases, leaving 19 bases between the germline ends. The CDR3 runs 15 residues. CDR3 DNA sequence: TGTGCCAGCAGCTGGTGTGGACGGCCTCGAACCGAGCAGTACGTC. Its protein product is CASSWCGRPRTEQYV.

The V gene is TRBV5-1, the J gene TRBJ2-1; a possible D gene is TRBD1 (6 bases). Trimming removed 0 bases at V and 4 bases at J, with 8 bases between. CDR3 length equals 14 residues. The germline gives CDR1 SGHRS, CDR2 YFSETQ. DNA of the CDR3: TGCGCCAGCAGCTTGGCTAGGGGGTACAATGAGCAGTTCTTC. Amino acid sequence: CASSLARGYNEQFF.

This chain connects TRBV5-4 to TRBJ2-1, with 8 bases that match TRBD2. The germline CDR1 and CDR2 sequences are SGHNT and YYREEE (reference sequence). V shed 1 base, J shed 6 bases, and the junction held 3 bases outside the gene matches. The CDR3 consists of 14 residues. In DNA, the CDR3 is TGTGCCAGCAGCTTGAGCGGGAGTAGCAATGAGCAGTTCTTC. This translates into CASSLSGSSNEQFF.

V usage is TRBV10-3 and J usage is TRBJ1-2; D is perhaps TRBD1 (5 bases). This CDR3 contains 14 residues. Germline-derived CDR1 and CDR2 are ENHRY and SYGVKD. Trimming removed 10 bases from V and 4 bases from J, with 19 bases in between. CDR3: CATRWTGGVYGYTF. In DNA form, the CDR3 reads TGTGCCACCCGATGGACCGGAGGGGTCTATGGCTACACCTTC.

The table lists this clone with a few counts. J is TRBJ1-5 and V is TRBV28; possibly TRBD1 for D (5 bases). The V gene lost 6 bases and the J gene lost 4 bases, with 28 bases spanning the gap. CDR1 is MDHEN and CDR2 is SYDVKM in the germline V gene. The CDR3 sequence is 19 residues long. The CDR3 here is CASRSRQRYRRVQNQPQHF. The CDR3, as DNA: TGTGCCAGCAGGTCTAGACAGCGATACCGTAGGGTCCAAAATCAGCCCCAGCATTTT.

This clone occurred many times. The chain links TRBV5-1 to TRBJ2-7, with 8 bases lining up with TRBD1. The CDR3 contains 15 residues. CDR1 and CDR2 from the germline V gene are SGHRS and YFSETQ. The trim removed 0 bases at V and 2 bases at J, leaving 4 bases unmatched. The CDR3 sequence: CASSLVGQGPYEQYF. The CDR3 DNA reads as TGCGCCAGCAGCTTGGTTGGACAGGGTCCCTACGAGCAGTACTTC.

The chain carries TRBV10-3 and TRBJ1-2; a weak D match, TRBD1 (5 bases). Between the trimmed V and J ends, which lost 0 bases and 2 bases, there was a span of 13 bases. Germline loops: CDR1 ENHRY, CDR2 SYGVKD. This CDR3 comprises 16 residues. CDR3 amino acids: CAISESTVHLNYGYTF. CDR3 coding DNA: TGTGCCATCAGTGAGTCGACAGTCCATCTCAACTATGGCTACACCTTC.